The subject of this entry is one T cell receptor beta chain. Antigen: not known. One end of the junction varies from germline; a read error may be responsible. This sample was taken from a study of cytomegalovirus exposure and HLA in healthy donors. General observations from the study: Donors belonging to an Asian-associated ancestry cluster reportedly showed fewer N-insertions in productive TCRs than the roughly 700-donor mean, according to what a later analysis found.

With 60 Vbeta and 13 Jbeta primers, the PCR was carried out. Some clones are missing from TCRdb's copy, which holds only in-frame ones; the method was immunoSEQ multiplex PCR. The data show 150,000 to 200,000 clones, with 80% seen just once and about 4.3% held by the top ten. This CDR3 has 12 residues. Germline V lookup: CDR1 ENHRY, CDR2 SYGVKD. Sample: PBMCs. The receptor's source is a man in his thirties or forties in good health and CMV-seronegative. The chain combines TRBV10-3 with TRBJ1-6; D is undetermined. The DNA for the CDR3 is TGTGCCATCAGAGGAGAGAATTTACCCCTCCACTTT. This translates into CAIRGENLPLHF.